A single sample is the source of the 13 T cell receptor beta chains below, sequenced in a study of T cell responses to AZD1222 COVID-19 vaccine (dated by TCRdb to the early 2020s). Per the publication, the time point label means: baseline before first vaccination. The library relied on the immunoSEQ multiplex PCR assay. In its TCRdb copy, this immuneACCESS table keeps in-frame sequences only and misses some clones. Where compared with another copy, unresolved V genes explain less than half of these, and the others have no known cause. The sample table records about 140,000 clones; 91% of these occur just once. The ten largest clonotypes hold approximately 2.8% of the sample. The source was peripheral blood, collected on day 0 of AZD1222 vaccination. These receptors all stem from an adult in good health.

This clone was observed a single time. The CDR3 loop is CAWAGLASTDTQYF. The DNA of the CDR3 is TGTGCCTGGGCCGGACTAGCGAGCACAGATACGCAGTATTTT. The genes are TRBV30 and TRBJ2-3; 9 bases match TRBD2. This CDR3 is 14 amino acids long. The V segment lost 5 bases and the J segment 0 bases; nucleotides outside the gene matches: 3. Germline V lookup: CDR1 GTSNPN, CDR2 SVGIG (reference sequence).

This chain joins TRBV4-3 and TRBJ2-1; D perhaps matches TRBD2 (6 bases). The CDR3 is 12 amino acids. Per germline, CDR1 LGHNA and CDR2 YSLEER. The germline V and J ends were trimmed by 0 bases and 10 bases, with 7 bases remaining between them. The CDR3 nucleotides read TGCGCCAGCAGCCAAGAGGGGGGAGAGCAGTTCTTC. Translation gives CASSQEGGEQFF.

In DNA, the CDR3 is TGTGCCAGCTCACCACAGCGGGGGGGGGACAATGAGCAGTTCTTC. As protein: CASSPQRGGDNEQFF. The V call is TRBV18, the J call TRBJ2-1, with 10 bases aligning to TRBD2. CDR3 length: 15 residues. Germline loops: CDR1 KGHSH, CDR2 LQKENI. V trimming: 1 base; J trimming: 5 bases; junction bases outside the gene matches: 2.

CDR3 region: CASSFKEGPYNEQFF. CDR3 in DNA: TGTGCCAGCAGCTTTAAGGAGGGTCCCTACAATGAGCAGTTCTTC. The J gene is TRBJ2-1, the V gene TRBV7-8; possible D gene TRBD2, 6 bases. Per germline, CDR1 SGHVS and CDR2 FQNEAQ. The CDR3 sequence is 15 residues long. V was shortened by 3 bases and J by 2 bases, with 11 bases between the two germline ends.

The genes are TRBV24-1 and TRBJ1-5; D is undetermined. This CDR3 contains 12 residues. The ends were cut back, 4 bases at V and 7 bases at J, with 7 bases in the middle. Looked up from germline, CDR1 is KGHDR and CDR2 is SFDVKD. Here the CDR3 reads CATSEGTQPQHF. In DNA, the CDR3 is TGTGCCACCAGTGAGGGAACACAGCCCCAGCATTTT.

The CDR3 DNA follows: TGTGCCAGCAGTTACGGGGCGGGGAACACTGAAGCTTTCTTT. Amino acid sequence: CASSYGAGNTEAFF. The gene calls are TRBV6-5 and TRBJ1-1; D might be TRBD1 (5 bases). Trimming took off 2 bases at V and 1 base at J, with 8 bases between the two ends. The CDR3 length is 14 residues. Germline CDR1 MNHEY, CDR2 SVGAGI.

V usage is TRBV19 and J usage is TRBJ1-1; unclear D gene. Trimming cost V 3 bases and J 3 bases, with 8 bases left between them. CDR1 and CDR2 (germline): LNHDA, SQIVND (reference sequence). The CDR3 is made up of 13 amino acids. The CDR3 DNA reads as TGTGCCAGTAGTATGGTTTGGGACACTGAAGCTTTCTTT. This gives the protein CASSMVWDTEAFF.

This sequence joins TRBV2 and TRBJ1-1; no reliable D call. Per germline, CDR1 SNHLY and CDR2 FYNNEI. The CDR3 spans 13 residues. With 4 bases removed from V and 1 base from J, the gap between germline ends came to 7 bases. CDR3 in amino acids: CASSAGQNTEAFF. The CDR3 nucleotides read TGTGCCAGCAGTGCGGGCCAGAACACTGAAGCTTTCTTT. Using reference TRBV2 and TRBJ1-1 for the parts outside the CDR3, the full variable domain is EPEVTQTPSHQVTQMGQEVILRCVPISNHLYFYWYRQILGQKVEFLVSFYNNEISEKSEIFDDQFSVERPDGSNFTLKIRSTKLEDSAMYFCASSAGQNTEAFFGQGTRLTVV.

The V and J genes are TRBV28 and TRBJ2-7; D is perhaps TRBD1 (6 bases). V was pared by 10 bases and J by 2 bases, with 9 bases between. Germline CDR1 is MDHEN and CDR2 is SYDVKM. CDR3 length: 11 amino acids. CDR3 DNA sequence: TGTGCCACCGAGGGGGCCTACGAGCAGTACTTC. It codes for CATEGAYEQYF.

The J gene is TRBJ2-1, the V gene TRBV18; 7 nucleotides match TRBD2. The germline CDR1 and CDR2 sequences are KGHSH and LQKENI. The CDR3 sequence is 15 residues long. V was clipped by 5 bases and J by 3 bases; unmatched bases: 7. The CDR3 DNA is TGTGCCAGCTCAGGGGGAAGCGGGGACTACAATGAGCAGTTCTTC. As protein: CASSGGSGDYNEQFF.

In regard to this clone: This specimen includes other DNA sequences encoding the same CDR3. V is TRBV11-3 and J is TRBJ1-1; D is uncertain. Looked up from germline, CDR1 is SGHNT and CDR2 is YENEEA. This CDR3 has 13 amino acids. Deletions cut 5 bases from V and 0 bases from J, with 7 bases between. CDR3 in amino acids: CASSLFMNTEAFF. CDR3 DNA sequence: TGTGCCAGCAGCCTATTTATGAACACTGAAGCTTTCTTT.

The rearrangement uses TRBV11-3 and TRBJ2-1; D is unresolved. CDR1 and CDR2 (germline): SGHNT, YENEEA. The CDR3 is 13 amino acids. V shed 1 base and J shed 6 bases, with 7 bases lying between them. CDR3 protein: CASSLASPNEQFF. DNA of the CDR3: TGTGCCAGCAGCTTAGCCAGTCCCAATGAGCAGTTCTTC.

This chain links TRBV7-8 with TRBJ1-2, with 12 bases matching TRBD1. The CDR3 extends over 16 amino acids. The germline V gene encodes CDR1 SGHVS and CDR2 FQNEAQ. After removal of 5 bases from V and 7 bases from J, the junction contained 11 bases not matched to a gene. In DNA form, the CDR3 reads TGTGCCAGCAGCCCCCGGGACAGGGGGCGCGGTGGTGGCTACACCTTC. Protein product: CASSPRDRGRGGGYTF.